A single sample is the source of the 21 T cell receptor beta chains below, sequenced in a study of shared clonotypes between healthy human individuals. Naive CD8 cells lacked CD45RO and underwent positive selection for CCR7, leaving out terminally differentiated effector memory CD45RA+ cells. Profiling relied on immunoSEQ multiplex PCR, and the TCRdb table lists in-frame clones only, not all of them. In the table there are under 2,000,000 clones, 85% to 95% of which are singletons. The source material was naive CD8+ T cells sorted from blood. The receptors originated from a man aged 18 to 29 in good health.

The chain links TRBV2 to TRBJ1-1, with 8 bases identical to TRBD1. The CDR3 consists of 17 residues. CDR1 is SNHLY and CDR2 is FYNNEI in the germline V gene. The V and J ends lost 4 bases and 7 bases, in that order; junction bases with no gene match: 17. In DNA, the CDR3 is TGTGCCAGCAGTGTCCCCAGGGGGCAGGGGGCATTGGTTGAAGCTTTCTTT. The encoded protein is CASSVPRGQGALVEAFF.

J is TRBJ1-1 and V is TRBV5-4; D gene uncertain. V was pared by 4 bases and J by 9 bases, with 13 bases between. The CDR3 has 12 amino acids. The germline CDR1 and CDR2 sequences are SGHNT and YYREEE (reference sequence). For the CDR3, the DNA is TGTGCCAGCAGCCCTGGTGGATCCAAAGCTTTCTTT. Translating it yields CASSPGGSKAFF.

Many counts were recorded for this clone. The V and J genes are TRBV6-6 and TRBJ1-4, with TRBD1 matching 10 bases. This CDR3 is built from 12 residues. V lost 8 bases and J lost 8; bases outside the gene matches: 2. CDR1 is MNHNY, CDR2 SVGAGI, per germline (reference sequence). The CDR3 loop is CASGQGGEKLFF. CDR3 nucleotide sequence: TGTGCCAGCGGACAGGGGGGCGAAAAACTGTTTTTT.

Turning to this clone: Other DNA variants within this sample encode the same CDR3. The chain joins TRBV6-5 to TRBJ1-2; D unresolved. This CDR3 comprises 13 residues. V lost 5 bases and J lost 2, with 9 bases in between. Germline lookup yields CDR1 MNHEY and CDR2 SVGAGI. The CDR3 reads CASSPLDNYGYTF. The CDR3, as DNA: TGTGCCAGCAGTCCCCTAGACAACTATGGCTACACCTTC.

The chain links TRBV2 to TRBJ1-4, with a weak D call TRBD1 (5 bases). Germline-derived CDR1 and CDR2 are SNHLY and FYNNEI. Trimming left V 5 bases short and J 7 bases short, with 20 bases between. This CDR3 spans 16 amino acids. Written as DNA, the CDR3 is TGTGCCAGCAGTCCAACCCCCGGGGGGGTAGGTGAAAAACTGTTTTTT. This gives the protein CASSPTPGGVGEKLFF.

This rearrangement joins TRBV6-5 to TRBJ2-3; 10 nucleotides line up with TRBD1. CDR3 size: 15 residues. The V gene's germline CDR1 is MNHEY and CDR2 SVGAGI. The V segment lost 4 bases and the J segment 4 bases; nucleotides outside the gene matches: 5. The CDR3 bases are TGTGCCAGCAGTTTGACAGGGGGCTTCGCAGATACGCAGTATTTT. It yields the protein CASSLTGGFADTQYF.

The chain carries TRBV29-1 and TRBJ1-2; the D gene is possibly TRBD1 (6 bases). CDR1 and CDR2 (germline): SQVTM, ANQGSEA. CDR3 length equals 12 residues. The V end was cut by 6 bases, the J end by 5 bases, with 13 bases between. In nucleotides, the CDR3 is TGCAGCGTAGCAGGGGAGGTTTATGGCTACACCTTC. As protein: CSVAGEVYGYTF.

The chain is built from TRBV27 and TRBJ2-7, with 11 positions matching TRBD2. With V trimmed by 2 bases and J by 3 bases, 9 bases remained unmatched. Germline CDR1 is MNHEY and CDR2 is SMNVEV (reference sequence). CDR3 length equals 17 residues. The CDR3 sequence: CASSLRGGLAGGYEQYF. In DNA form, the CDR3 reads TGTGCCAGCAGTTTACGGGGGGGCCTAGCGGGAGGCTACGAGCAGTACTTC.

This chain connects TRBV4-3 to TRBJ2-2; D may be TRBD2 (5 bases). Trimming took off 0 bases at V and 3 bases at J, with 11 bases between the two ends. Germline loops: CDR1 LGHNA, CDR2 YSLEER. This CDR3 has 16 residues. The CDR3 DNA is TGCGCCAGCAGCCAAGAATGGGGAGCGGACACCGGGGAGCTGTTTTTT. Amino acids: CASSQEWGADTGELFF.

The rearrangement links TRBV11-2 to TRBJ1-6, with D maybe TRBD1 (5 bases). CDR3 size: 16 residues. The V gene's germline CDR1 is SGHAT and CDR2 FQNNGV. Trimming shortened V by 5 bases and J by 5 bases, and 16 bases separated the two germline ends. The CDR3 DNA sequence: TGTGCCAGCAGCAGAGCGGGACCAGCCCATAATTCACCCCTCCACTTT. Its protein product is CASSRAGPAHNSPLHF.

CDR3 sequence (DNA): TGTGCCAGCAGTCTCGGGGGGGCGTATGGCTACACCTTC. This sequence encodes CASSLGGAYGYTF. The chain links TRBV6-5 to TRBJ1-2; tentative D call: TRBD1 (6 bases). The V gene's germline CDR1 is MNHEY and CDR2 SVGAGI. This CDR3 is 13 amino acids long. V lost 5 bases, J lost 5 bases, and 12 bases lay in between.

V and J are TRBV7-9 and TRBJ2-7; 11 nucleotides align to TRBD2. Germline V gene lookup returns CDR1 SEHNR and CDR2 FQNEAQ (reference sequence). V gave up 0 bases and J gave up 4 bases; unmatched junction bases: 8. The CDR3 covers 17 residues. The DNA of the CDR3 is TGTGCCAGCAGCTTAGCGGGACTAGCGGCAAGGGGGTACGAGCAGTACTTC. It codes for CASSLAGLAARGYEQYF.

This clone appeared once. The chain has TRBV19 and TRBJ1-5, with a tentative D call TRBD1 (6 bases). This CDR3 has 14 residues. Germline V CDR1 and CDR2: LNHDA, SQIVND (reference sequence). Trimming pared 3 bases from V and 5 bases from J, leaving 11 bases between. CDR3 sequence (DNA): TGTGCCAGTAGTATGGCAGGGGATGATCAGCCCCAGCATTTT. Translating gives CASSMAGDDQPQHF.

The count of this clone is one. The CDR3 region is CASSLAGQGQETQYF. CDR3 DNA sequence: TGTGCCAGCTCACTAGCCGGACAGGGACAAGAGACCCAGTACTTC. The chain is built from TRBV18 and TRBJ2-5, with TRBD1 matching over 8 bases. Germline CDR1 reads KGHSH; CDR2 reads LQKENI. This CDR3 has 15 amino acids. V lost 4 bases, J lost 2 bases, and 6 bases stayed unmatched.

The chain is built from TRBV15 and TRBJ2-7, with D maybe TRBD1 (6 bases). The germline gives CDR1 LNHNV, CDR2 YYDKDF (reference sequence). The germline V and J ends were trimmed by 2 bases and 5 bases, with 13 bases remaining between them. The CDR3 sequence is 14 residues long. CDR3 sequence: CATSRNRDTHEQYF. The CDR3 bases are TGTGCCACCAGCAGAAACCGGGACACCCACGAGCAGTACTTC.

This clone was seen only once. The V gene is TRBV6-5, the J gene TRBJ2-1; TRBD1 matches 7 bases. The germline gives CDR1 MNHEY, CDR2 SVGAGI. The J segment lost 2 bases and the V segment lost 5 bases, leaving 3 bases of the junction unmatched. The CDR3 length is 14 residues. The DNA of the CDR3 is TGTGCCAGCAGTAAACAGGGGACCTACAATGAGCAGTTCTTC. This encodes CASSKQGTYNEQFF.

The chain recombines TRBV7-8 with TRBJ2-7, with 7 bases lining up with TRBD2. Germline CDR1 SGHVS, CDR2 FQNEAQ. This CDR3 is built from 14 residues. V lost 5 bases and J lost 5; bases outside the gene matches: 9. CDR3 bases: TGTGCCAGCAGCCTATCGCGGGGGTGGAACGAGCAGTACTTC. It yields the protein CASSLSRGWNEQYF.

The CDR3: CATSRDEAVLGIQYF. The CDR3 DNA follows: TGTGCCACCAGCAGAGACGAGGCGGTTTTGGGCATTCAGTACTTC. The chain recombines TRBV15 with TRBJ2-4; the D is unclear. The CDR3 loop spans 15 amino acids. The germline V gene encodes CDR1 LNHNV and CDR2 YYDKDF (reference sequence). Trimming shortened V by 0 bases and J by 9 bases, and 15 bases separated the two germline ends.

The gene calls are TRBV10-3 and TRBJ2-7; tentatively, D is TRBD2 (5 bases). Trimming stripped 8 bases from V and 0 bases from J, with 20 bases between. The CDR3 loop spans 16 amino acids. The germline gives CDR1 ENHRY, CDR2 SYGVKD. CDR3: CAIAGPGQESSYEQYF. In DNA, the CDR3 is TGTGCCATCGCGGGCCCCGGGCAGGAAAGCTCCTACGAGCAGTACTTC.

The chain recombines TRBV14 with TRBJ1-1; 8 bases match TRBD1. The V gene's germline CDR1 is SGHDN and CDR2 FVKESK. The junction had 13 bases not matched to a gene; V was cut back by 0 bases and J by 4 bases. The CDR3 spans 18 residues. This CDR3 is CASSQDYSSGGVGTEAFF. The CDR3 DNA follows: TGTGCCAGCAGCCAAGATTACTCTTCAGGGGGCGTCGGCACTGAAGCTTTCTTT.

This rearrangement joins TRBV27 to TRBJ2-2, with 8 bases aligning to TRBD1. Germline CDR1 and CDR2: MNHEY and SMNVEV (reference sequence). The trim removed 3 bases at V and 7 bases at J, leaving 4 bases unmatched. CDR3 size: 14 residues. The CDR3 region has the DNA TGTGCCAGCAGTTTGACAGGGGAAGGCGGGGAGCTGTTTTTT. This sequence encodes CASSLTGEGGELFF.